The 2 T cell receptor beta chains listed next were all sequenced from one sample in a study of a mutant IDH1 vaccine in newly diagnosed glioma. What these receptors recognize is not known. This table comes from immunoSEQ multiplex PCR, and its TCRdb copy is limited to in-frame clones, with some not included. The profile covers approximately 57,000 clones, with 80% to 85% appearing a single time and about 8.1% taken by the ten largest. Documented time point: week 23, last vaccination. Topical imiquimod was applied with each vaccine dose, which held 300 ug of mutant IDH1 20-mer peptide. This material consisted of PBMCs, taken from a glioma patient whose treatment included an IDH1 peptide vaccine. The origin of the receptors is a middle-aged woman with glioma. Some clones in this sample may be carry-over from other donors' samples.

The chain joins TRBV14 to TRBJ1-5; D remains ambiguous. There are 13 residues in the CDR3. The V end lost 3 bases, the J end lost 10 bases, and 13 bases lay between the germline ends. Germline lookup yields CDR1 SGHDN and CDR2 FVKESK. CDR3: CASSQATVSPQHF. The CDR3 region has the DNA TGTGCCAGCAGCCAGGCGACGGTGTCTCCCCAGCATTTT.

The chain recombines TRBV6-6 with TRBJ1-1, with unresolved D. V was clipped by 0 bases and J by 1 base, with 6 bases between them. This CDR3 spans 14 amino acids. Germline V lookup: CDR1 MNHNY, CDR2 SVGAGI (reference sequence). The DNA of the CDR3 is TGTGCCAGCAGTTACTCGAAAGGGAACACTGAAGCTTTCTTT. This translates into CASSYSKGNTEAFF.